This TCR beta chain was found in a study of T cell responses to AZD1222 COVID-19 vaccine. Study-level background: Some second doses came at about 4 weeks and others at about 12 weeks; these were pooled. Study-level results: Scientists sampled the repertoires only once the peak T cell response had passed. Donors were largely white British and mainly female; clonal diversity was possibly underestimated.

About this clone: The target antigen is unknown.

Trimming took off 3 bases at V and 8 bases at J, with 5 bases between the two ends. The CDR3 loop spans 11 amino acids. The germline CDR1 and CDR2 sequences are LNHDA and SQIVND (reference sequence). TCRdb's table, derived via immunoSEQ multiplex PCR, lists solely in-frame clones and lacks some. The sample includes about 99,000 clones, nearly 90% of them seen just once. This material consisted of peripheral blood, taken on day 0 of AZD1222 vaccination. The source is an adult in good health. The rearrangement links TRBV19 to TRBJ2-1; D ambiguous. The CDR3 DNA reads as TGTGCCAGTAGTATCGGACATGAGCAGTTCTTC. It encodes CASSIGHEQFF.